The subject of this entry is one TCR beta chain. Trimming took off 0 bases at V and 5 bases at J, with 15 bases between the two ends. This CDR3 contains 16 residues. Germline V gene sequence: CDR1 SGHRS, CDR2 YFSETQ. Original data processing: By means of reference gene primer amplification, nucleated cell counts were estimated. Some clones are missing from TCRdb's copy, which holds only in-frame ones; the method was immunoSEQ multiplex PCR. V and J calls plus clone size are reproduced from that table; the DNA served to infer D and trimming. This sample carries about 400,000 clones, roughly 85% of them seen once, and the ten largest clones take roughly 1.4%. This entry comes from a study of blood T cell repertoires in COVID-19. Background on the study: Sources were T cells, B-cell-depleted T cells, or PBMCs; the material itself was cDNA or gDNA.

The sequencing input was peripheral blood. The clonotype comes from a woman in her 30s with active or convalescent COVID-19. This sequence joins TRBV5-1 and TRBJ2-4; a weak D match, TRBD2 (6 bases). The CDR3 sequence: CASSLAVREDENIQYF. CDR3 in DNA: TGCGCCAGCAGCTTGGCCGTCAGGGAGGACGAAAACATTCAGTACTTC.